One and the same sample provided the 21 T cell receptor beta chains below, sequenced in a study of graft-versus-host responses after intestinal transplantation. Using immunoSEQ multiplex PCR, the repertoire was profiled, and TCRdb retains in-frame clones only, with some absent. This table has 20,000 to 25,000 clones, about 45% appearing once. Researchers placed about 200,000 CFSE-labeled responder cells in culture with about 200,000 irradiated, violet-dye-labeled stimulator cells. The sequenced sample was alloreactive CD8+ T cells from a mixed lymphocyte reaction culture, obtained before transplantation. Regarding subset: CFSE-low proliferating T cells sorted from roughly 6-day pre-transplant mixed lymphocyte reaction (GvH or HvG direction). The receptors come from a human patient who was an organ donor for intestinal transplantation.

The chain has TRBV4-2 and TRBJ2-7; no clear D gene. The ends were cut back, 3 bases at V and 3 bases at J, with 9 bases in the middle. The CDR3 spans 13 residues. Per the germline V gene, CDR1 is LGHNA and CDR2 is YNFKEQ. For the CDR3, the DNA is TGTGCCAGCAGCCAGGGCCGGTTCTACGAGCAGTACTTC. Translation gives CASSQGRFYEQYF.

This clone counts as medium-sized. V usage is TRBV9 and J usage is TRBJ2-7, with 8 bases identical to TRBD1. The CDR3 is made up of 13 amino acids. With V trimmed by 3 bases and J by 2 bases, 1 base remained unmatched. CDR1 and CDR2 from the germline V gene are SGDLS and YYNGEE. CDR3 sequence (DNA): TGTGCCAGCAGCGCACAGGGGGCCTACGAGCAGTACTTC. Protein: CASSAQGAYEQYF.

With respect to this clone: Since a much larger clone is just one base distant, this may be a read error. The chain employs TRBV7-6 and TRBJ2-2, with TRBD2 identical over 7 bases. Germline CDR1 SGHVS, CDR2 FNYEAQ. The CDR3 sequence is 16 residues long. Written as DNA, the CDR3 is TGTGCCAGCAGCTCTACGGGAGGCGCGAGCACCGGGGAGCCGTTTTTT. This translates into CASSSTGGASTGEPFF.

The count of this clone is one. The chain carries TRBV6-1 and TRBJ2-7; D is ambiguous. V was trimmed by 8 bases and J by 2 bases, leaving 4 bases between them. This CDR3 contains 10 residues. Germline CDR1 is MNHNS and CDR2 is SASEGT. Here the CDR3 DNA reads TGTGCCAGCGGCCCCTACGAGCAGTACTTC. Translating it yields CASGPYEQYF.

The chain combines TRBV7-9 with TRBJ1-3; D is unresolved. Germline CDR1 and CDR2: SEHNR and FQNEAQ (reference sequence). The CDR3 is 14 amino acids. The V end was cut by 2 bases, the J end by 1 base, with 6 bases between. CDR3 residues: CASSLSGSGNTIYF. The CDR3 region has the DNA TGTGCCAGCAGCTTAAGCGGGTCTGGAAACACCATATATTTT. Based on the CDR3 plus reference TRBV7-9 and TRBJ1-3, the full variable domain is DTGVSQNPRHKITKRGQNVTFRCDPISEHNRLYWYRQTLGQGPEFLTYFQNEAQLEKSRLLSDRFSAERPKGSFSTLEIQRTEQGDSAMYLCASSLSGSGNTIYFGEGSWLTVV.

As DNA, the CDR3 is TGTGCCTGGAGTGGGGCAGGGCTAGACGAGCAGTACTTC. Amino acids: CAWSGAGLDEQYF. The gene calls are TRBV30 and TRBJ2-7; perhaps TRBD1 as D (5 bases). CDR1 and CDR2 (germline): GTSNPN, SVGIG (reference sequence). The CDR3 is 13 amino acids. The V end lost 1 base, the J end lost 5 bases, and 12 bases lay between the germline ends. The full variable domain, in which reference TRBV30 and TRBJ2-7 provide the parts outside the CDR3, is SQTIHQWPATLVQPVGSPLSLECTVEGTSNPNLYWYRQAAGRGLQLLFYSVGIGQISSEVPQNLSASRPQDRQFILSSKKLLLSDSGFYLCAWSGAGLDEQYFGPGTRLTVT.

V and J are TRBV19 and TRBJ1-1; D may be TRBD1 (5 bases). Trimming removed 1 base at V and 7 bases at J, with 10 bases between. Germline CDR1 reads LNHDA; CDR2 reads SQIVND (reference sequence). The CDR3 loop spans 13 amino acids. As DNA, the CDR3 is TGTGCCAGTAGTATAGGTGGGGCGGTTGAAGCTTTCTTT. Protein: CASSIGGAVEAFF.

The gene calls are TRBV25-1 and TRBJ2-7; 7 bases agree with TRBD1. Trimming at V came to 3 bases and at J to 7 bases, leaving 12 bases not matched to a gene. Germline V gives CDR1 MGHDK, CDR2 SYGVNS. There are 15 residues in the CDR3. This CDR3 is CASSDLSDPRGEQYF. CDR3 nucleotide sequence: TGTGCCAGCAGTGATCTCTCCGATCCCAGGGGGGAGCAGTACTTC.

The chain combines TRBV2 with TRBJ2-3; 10 bases align to TRBD2. V lost 6 bases to trimming and J lost 1 base; unmatched junction nucleotides: 4. Germline CDR1 is SNHLY and CDR2 is FYNNEI. The CDR3 is 15 amino acids. As DNA, the CDR3 is TGTGCCAGCAGCGAGGGGACTAGCGGCACAGATACGCAGTATTTT. Amino acid sequence: CASSEGTSGTDTQYF. Full variable domain (outside the CDR3, taken from reference TRBV2 and TRBJ2-3): EPEVTQTPSHQVTQMGQEVILRCVPISNHLYFYWYRQILGQKVEFLVSFYNNEISEKSEIFDDQFSVERPDGSNFTLKIRSTKLEDSAMYFCASSEGTSGTDTQYFGPGTRLTVL.

A few counts support this clone. The chain has TRBV5-1 and TRBJ2-7; possibly TRBD2 for D (6 bases). V was trimmed by 0 bases and J by 4 bases, leaving 8 bases between them. The CDR3 runs to 13 residues. Germline values: CDR1 SGHRS, CDR2 YFSETQ. CDR3 in DNA: TGCGCCAGCAGCTTGGGAGGAGGGTACGAGCAGTACTTC. Amino acids: CASSLGGGYEQYF.

This clone counts as medium-sized. The V and J genes are TRBV5-1 and TRBJ2-7; D ambiguous. Germline V lookup: CDR1 SGHRS, CDR2 YFSETQ. The CDR3 is made up of 14 amino acids. Trimming pared 0 bases from V and 6 bases from J, leaving 13 bases between. Here the CDR3 reads CASSLVDGSGEQYF. As DNA, the CDR3 is TGCGCCAGCAGCTTGGTTGACGGTAGTGGCGAGCAGTACTTC.

The table lists this clone with a few counts. The chain is built from TRBV30 and TRBJ2-2; no reliable D call. V was shortened by 0 bases and J by 3 bases, with 2 bases between the two germline ends. CDR1 and CDR2 (germline): GTSNPN, SVGIG (reference sequence). This CDR3 has 12 residues. CDR3 DNA: TGTGCCTGGAGTGTGTACACCGGGGAGCTGTTTTTT. Residues: CAWSVYTGELFF. The full variable domain, its missing parts supplied by reference TRBV30 and TRBJ2-2, is SQTIHQWPATLVQPVGSPLSLECTVEGTSNPNLYWYRQAAGRGLQLLFYSVGIGQISSEVPQNLSASRPQDRQFILSSKKLLLSDSGFYLCAWSVYTGELFFGEGSRLTVL.

The rearrangement links TRBV15 to TRBJ2-3; no clear D. Germline CDR1 is LNHNV and CDR2 is YYDKDF (reference sequence). The CDR3 contains 11 residues. V was clipped by 5 bases and J by 4 bases, with 4 bases between them. Here the CDR3 reads CATSGADTQYF. The CDR3 nucleotides are TGTGCCACCAGCGGGGCAGATACGCAGTATTTT.

This chain joins TRBV7-2 and TRBJ2-1, with 12 bases identical to TRBD2. Trimming at V came to 6 bases and at J to 5 bases, leaving 8 bases not matched to a gene. Germline V gives CDR1 SGHTA, CDR2 FQGNSA. CDR3 size: 16 residues. The chain's CDR3 is CASRARLAGANNEQFF. The CDR3 DNA reads as TGTGCCAGCAGGGCAAGACTAGCGGGAGCGAACAATGAGCAGTTCTTC.

This clone was seen a few times. CDR3 coding DNA: TGTGCCAGCAGCGCGGGGGAAAAACTGTTTTTT. Amino acid sequence: CASSAGEKLFF. The V call is TRBV7-9, the J call TRBJ1-4; D ambiguous. In germline, CDR1 is SEHNR, CDR2 FQNEAQ (reference sequence). The V and J ends lost 5 bases and 8 bases respectively, with 6 bases between them. CDR3 length: 11 residues.

The chain joins TRBV6-5 to TRBJ2-1; D is unclear. The CDR3 is 12 amino acids. V was pared by 0 bases and J by 7 bases, with 4 bases between. The germline V gene encodes CDR1 MNHEY and CDR2 SVGAGI. The CDR3 DNA reads as TGTGCCAGCAGTTACTCGGGTAATGAGCAGTTCTTC. It specifies CASSYSGNEQFF.

This clone is medium-sized. Here the CDR3 reads CASSLDGGMNTEAFF. The CDR3 nucleotides are TGTGCCAGCAGCTTGGATGGGGGAATGAACACTGAAGCTTTCTTT. V is TRBV5-4 and J is TRBJ1-1; D might be TRBD1 (5 bases). The CDR3 covers 15 residues. CDR1 is SGHNT, CDR2 YYREEE, per germline (reference sequence). V was trimmed by 0 bases and J by 0 bases, leaving 9 bases between them.

The CDR3 region is CASSHGETQYF. DNA of the CDR3: TGTGCCAGCAGCCACGGAGAGACCCAGTACTTC. V gene TRBV5-8 combines with J gene TRBJ2-5; D gene ambiguous. This CDR3 has 11 amino acids. V was shortened by 4 bases and J by 4 bases, with 5 bases between the two germline ends. Germline V lookup: CDR1 SGHTS, CDR2 YDEGEE.

The chain carries TRBV29-1 and TRBJ2-7; unclear D gene. With 8 bases removed from V and 3 bases from J, the gap between germline ends came to 17 bases. This CDR3 spans 13 amino acids. Germline loops: CDR1 SQVTM, CDR2 ANQGSEA. The CDR3, as DNA: TGCAGCCATAACAGCTACCGAAACTACGAGCAGTACTTC. The encoded protein is CSHNSYRNYEQYF.

The chain combines TRBV19 with TRBJ2-1; no firm D call. Trimming pared 3 bases from V and 4 bases from J, leaving 10 bases between. The CDR3 spans 14 residues. Germline V CDR1 and CDR2: LNHDA, SQIVND (reference sequence). The CDR3 nucleotides are TGTGCCAGTAGTATGAGTAAGGGATACAATGAGCAGTTCTTC. Translating gives CASSMSKGYNEQFF.

This sequence joins TRBV6-5 and TRBJ2-5, with D maybe TRBD2 (5 bases). The germline gives CDR1 MNHEY, CDR2 SVGAGI. Between the trimmed V and J ends, which lost 6 bases and 1 base, there was a span of 12 bases. This CDR3 region has 14 residues. CDR3 in amino acids: CASSWWGVQETQYF. CDR3 DNA: TGTGCCAGCAGCTGGTGGGGAGTCCAAGAGACCCAGTACTTC.